A single sample gave rise to the 30 T cell receptor beta chains below, sequenced in a study of blood T cell repertoires in COVID-19. Using immunoSEQ multiplex PCR, the repertoire was profiled, and TCRdb retains in-frame clones only, with some absent. The table includes some 150,000 clones, roughly 84% detected once. Material: peripheral blood. The receptors stem from a woman aged 50 to 65 with acute or convalescent COVID-19.

This chain connects TRBV28 to TRBJ1-4; D unresolved. CDR3 length equals 12 residues. V shed 10 bases and J shed 0 bases, with 6 bases lying between them. Germline V lookup: CDR1 MDHEN, CDR2 SYDVKM. The CDR3 spells CAIQTTNEKLFF. CDR3 nucleotide sequence: TGTGCCATCCAGACAACTAATGAAAAACTGTTTTTT.

The V and J genes are TRBV28 and TRBJ1-6; a weak D match, TRBD1 (5 bases). The CDR3 runs to 15 residues. V was shortened by 7 bases and J by 0 bases, with 10 bases between the two germline ends. From germline, CDR1 is MDHEN and CDR2 SYDVKM. CDR3 DNA sequence: TGTGCCAGCATGCAGGGTGACTCCTATAATTCACCCCTCCACTTT. This codes for CASMQGDSYNSPLHF. The full variable domain, with the rest looked up from reference TRBV28 and TRBJ1-6, is DVKVTQSSRYLVKRTGEKVFLECVQDMDHENMFWYRQDPGLGLRLIYFSYDVKMKEKGDIPEGYSVSREKKERFSLILESASTNQTSMYLCASMQGDSYNSPLHFGNGTRLTVT.

The genes are TRBV7-3 and TRBJ2-3; 8 nucleotides agree with TRBD2. Per the germline V gene, CDR1 is SGHTA and CDR2 is FQGTGA. This CDR3 has 14 amino acids. The V segment lost 5 bases and the J segment 3 bases; nucleotides outside the gene matches: 4. The CDR3 sequence is CASSPGTSTDTQYF. In nucleotides, the CDR3 is TGTGCCAGCAGCCCCGGGACTAGTACAGATACGCAGTATTTT.

Comments on this clone: Germline and junction disagree at one end, which may indicate a read error. The genes are TRBV6-5 and TRBJ2-7; D gene unclear. CDR1 and CDR2 (germline): MNHEY, SVGAGI. This CDR3 region has 14 residues. This chain's CDR3 is CASSDSHDSYEQYF. In DNA, the CDR3 is TGTGCCAGCAGTGACTCACACGACTCCTACGAGCAGTACTTC.

The V call is TRBV12-3 or TRBV12-4, the J call TRBJ2-7; tentative D call: TRBD2 (5 bases). With 6 bases removed from V and 2 bases from J, the gap between germline ends came to 11 bases. CDR3 size: 13 residues. CDR3 sequence reads: CASSRTVTYEQYF. CDR3 in DNA: TGTGCCAGCAGCCGGACTGTGACCTACGAGCAGTACTTC.

The chain joins TRBV5-4 to TRBJ2-3; 10 bases line up with TRBD1. Germline V lookup: CDR1 SGHNT, CDR2 YYREEE (reference sequence). Trimming at V came to 3 bases and at J to 2 bases, leaving 6 bases not matched to a gene. This CDR3 is 16 amino acids long. This CDR3 is CASSSWDRGSTDTQYF. The CDR3 DNA reads as TGTGCCAGCAGCTCATGGGACAGGGGATCCACAGATACGCAGTATTTT.

This clone was observed a few times. For the CDR3, the DNA is TGTGCCAGCAGTTTCGGACAGGGGAAGGCTTTCTTT. Protein: CASSFGQGKAFF. The gene calls are TRBV6-2 or TRBV6-3 and TRBJ1-1; the match to TRBD1 covers 9 bases. The germline gives CDR1 MNHEY, CDR2 SVGEGT. The length of the CDR3 is 12 residues. With 4 bases clipped from V and 11 bases from J, the junction kept 5 bases outside the gene matches.

V and J are TRBV7-2 and TRBJ1-5; D gene unclear. V was shortened by 1 base and J by 10 bases, with 11 bases between the two germline ends. CDR1 SGHTA and CDR2 FQGNSA come from the germline V gene. The CDR3 has 13 amino acids. This CDR3 reads CASSLDYSSPQHF. CDR3 in DNA: TGTGCCAGCAGCTTAGACTATAGTAGCCCCCAGCATTTT.

The sample holds a few counts of this clone. The chain employs TRBV2 and TRBJ1-5; 7 nucleotides agree with TRBD1. Looked up from germline, CDR1 is SNHLY and CDR2 is FYNNEI. J was trimmed by 6 bases and V by 0 bases; bases with no gene match: 5. CDR3 length: 15 amino acids. The CDR3 bases are TGTGCCAGCAGTGAAGCCTACAGGGGCATTCAGCCCCAGCATTTT. Translated: CASSEAYRGIQPQHF.

This clone has a single count. J is TRBJ1-4 and V is TRBV4-2, with D possibly TRBD1 on 5 matching bases. Germline CDR1 reads LGHNA; CDR2 reads YNFKEQ. Trimming removed 0 bases from V and 3 bases from J, with 17 bases in between. This CDR3 spans 18 amino acids. CDR3 nucleotides: TGTGCCAGCAGCCAAGAAGGAACGAAAGGGGCTGCTAATGAAAAACTGTTTTTT. Amino acid sequence: CASSQEGTKGAANEKLFF.

V usage is TRBV27 and J usage is TRBJ1-3, with D perhaps matching TRBD1 (5 bases). Germline CDR1 MNHEY, CDR2 SMNVEV (reference sequence). The CDR3 runs 15 residues. V shed 6 bases and J shed 2 bases, with 14 bases lying between them. CDR3: CASRQGWKAGNTIYF. DNA of the CDR3: TGTGCCAGCAGGCAGGGTTGGAAGGCTGGAAACACCATATATTTT.

The table lists this clone with a count of one. The chain employs TRBV29-1 and TRBJ2-1, with 11 bases that match TRBD2. The CDR3 has 16 amino acids. The V segment lost 3 bases and the J segment 2 bases; nucleotides outside the gene matches: 6. From germline, CDR1 is SQVTM and CDR2 ANQGSEA. The CDR3 coding sequence is TGCAGCGTTGAGTCTAGCGGGAGGAAGGCCTACAATGAGCAGTTCTTC. Translated: CSVESSGRKAYNEQFF.

V gene TRBV19 combines with J gene TRBJ1-5; unclear D gene. This CDR3 is 16 amino acids long. V lost 6 bases, J lost 0 bases, and 15 bases lay in between. Germline CDR1 LNHDA, CDR2 SQIVND (reference sequence). The CDR3 spells CASSVYGQISNQPQHF. Written as DNA, the CDR3 is TGTGCCAGTAGCGTGTATGGGCAGATTAGCAATCAGCCCCAGCATTTT.

The gene calls are TRBV5-8 and TRBJ1-2, with no clear D. V dropped 4 bases and J dropped 5 bases, with 12 bases sitting between them. The CDR3 contains 13 residues. Germline V gene lookup returns CDR1 SGHTS and CDR2 YDEGEE. CDR3 loop: CASSPVTAYGYTF. The CDR3 DNA reads as TGTGCCAGCAGCCCAGTGACTGCTTATGGCTACACCTTC.

The chain combines TRBV9 with TRBJ2-3, with 7 bases matching TRBD2. The J segment lost 5 bases and the V segment lost 4 bases, leaving 13 bases of the junction unmatched. The germline CDR1 and CDR2 sequences are SGDLS and YYNGEE. This CDR3 has 16 amino acids. The CDR3 sequence is CASSPWGGLAVDTQYF. CDR3 sequence (DNA): TGTGCCAGCAGCCCGTGGGGAGGTCTAGCGGTAGATACGCAGTATTTT.

V gene TRBV5-6 combines with J gene TRBJ1-1; D is undetermined. Germline V gene lookup returns CDR1 SGHDT and CDR2 YYEEEE. V gave up 4 bases and J gave up 6 bases, with 19 bases separating them. The CDR3 has 15 residues. CDR3 bases: TGTGCCAGCAGCACCCCAATGCAGGATGTCGCTGAAGCTTTCTTT. The encoded protein is CASSTPMQDVAEAFF.

The chain joins TRBV7-2 to TRBJ2-7, with 7 bases matching TRBD2. V dropped 4 bases and J dropped 5; count of bases not matched to a gene: 5. CDR1 and CDR2 from the germline V gene are SGHTA and FQGNSA. This CDR3 spans 13 amino acids. CDR3 residues: CASSSSRENEQYF. The CDR3 bases are TGTGCCAGCAGCTCGTCGCGGGAGAACGAGCAGTACTTC.

The chain couples TRBV18 to TRBJ1-1; weak D call: TRBD1 (6 bases). Between the trimmed V and J ends, which lost 2 bases and 3 bases, there was a span of 10 bases. In germline, CDR1 is KGHSH, CDR2 LQKENI. The CDR3 has 14 residues. The CDR3 DNA is TGTGCCAGCTCACCAGACAGGATGGACACTGAAGCTTTCTTT. This translates into CASSPDRMDTEAFF.

This clone came up once. The chain joins TRBV29-1 to TRBJ1-2, with TRBD1 identical over 9 bases. Germline lookup yields CDR1 SQVTM and CDR2 ANQGSEA. V shed 6 bases and J 11 bases; nucleotides not matched to a gene: 16. This CDR3 contains 14 residues. In nucleotides, the CDR3 is TGCAGCGTAGCCGCCGGGACAGGGTATATGGGGTACACCTTC. This gives the protein CSVAAGTGYMGYTF.

This chain uses TRBV18 with TRBJ2-1; no clear D. The V gene's germline CDR1 is KGHSH and CDR2 LQKENI. V gave up 0 bases and J gave up 3 bases, with 12 bases separating them. The CDR3 has 16 residues. The CDR3 reads CASSPPEQKFYNEQFF. In nucleotides, the CDR3 is TGTGCCAGCTCACCACCTGAACAAAAATTCTACAATGAGCAGTTCTTC. Complete variable domain (other parts from reference TRBV18 and TRBJ2-1): NAGVMQNPRHLVRRRGQEARLRCSPMKGHSHVYWYRQLPEEGLKFMVYLQKENIIDESGMPKERFSAEFPKEGPSILRIQQVVRGDSAAYFCASSPPEQKFYNEQFFGPGTRLTVL.

This clone was observed a few times. V and J are TRBV2 and TRBJ1-2; TRBD1 aligns across 7 bases. This CDR3 has 13 amino acids. Looked up from germline, CDR1 is SNHLY and CDR2 is FYNNEI. Trimming cost V 6 bases and J 7 bases; bases outside gene matches: 8. The CDR3 reads CASSVGQALGYTF. CDR3 in DNA: TGTGCCAGCAGCGTTGGACAGGCCCTTGGCTACACCTTC.

The chain joins TRBV19 to TRBJ1-2; a possible D gene is TRBD1 (6 bases). This CDR3 region has 14 residues. V lost 7 bases and J lost 7, with 19 bases in between. Germline V gene data show CDR1 as LNHDA and CDR2 as SQIVND (reference sequence). CDR3 nucleotide sequence: TGTGCCAGTATCAAATCGGACAGAAAGGGTGGCTACACCTTC. It specifies CASIKSDRKGGYTF. Full variable domain (rest looked up from reference TRBV19 and TRBJ1-2): DGGITQSPKYLFRKEGQNVTLSCEQNLNHDAMYWYRQDPGQGLRLIYYSQIVNDFQKGDIAEGYSVSREKKESFPLTVTSAQKNPTAFYLCASIKSDRKGGYTFGSGTRLTVV.

The V gene is TRBV12-2, the J gene TRBJ2-2; the listed D gene, TRBD2, was not tested against the DNA. TRBV12-2 counts as a pseudogene. The CDR3 covers 19 residues. CDR3 DNA: TGTGCAAGTCGCTTCCCCTGGTTCCTGAGCGGGGGGCACACCGGGGAGCTGTTTTTT. It specifies CASRFPWFLSGGHTGELFF.

As regards this clone: Within the sample, other DNA sequences also encode this same CDR3. The chain carries TRBV7-2 and TRBJ1-2, with TRBD1 matching over 7 bases. CDR3 length: 13 residues. The V gene's germline CDR1 is SGHTA and CDR2 FQGNSA. J lost 2 bases, V lost 5 bases, and 2 bases had no gene match. The CDR3 here is CASSLGQNYGYTF. As DNA, the CDR3 is TGTGCCAGCAGCCTGGGACAGAACTATGGCTACACCTTC.

This sequence joins TRBV13 and TRBJ2-7; 12 bases are shared with TRBD2. The CDR3 totals 16 residues. Germline V gene data show CDR1 as PRHDT and CDR2 as FYEKMQ (reference sequence). With 4 bases clipped from V and 3 bases from J, the junction kept 7 bases outside the gene matches. The chain's CDR3 is CASSWVAGLAGYEQYF. The CDR3 bases are TGTGCCAGCAGCTGGGTTGCGGGACTAGCGGGCTACGAGCAGTACTTC.

The CDR3: CASSRSTGGRTEAFF. CDR3 nucleotides: TGTGCCAGCAGTCGTTCGACAGGGGGTAGAACTGAAGCTTTCTTT. V is TRBV27 and J is TRBJ1-1; TRBD1 matches 9 bases. The CDR3 has 15 amino acids. After removal of 5 bases from V and 5 bases from J, the junction contained 9 bases not matched to a gene. CDR1 is MNHEY, CDR2 SMNVEV, per germline (reference sequence).

Here the CDR3 reads CASSPLQDSGRNEQFF. The CDR3, as DNA: TGTGCCAGCAGTCCCCTTCAGGATAGCGGGAGAAATGAGCAGTTCTTC. V usage is TRBV6-2 or TRBV6-3 and J usage is TRBJ2-1; TRBD2 matches at 9 bases. V shed 5 bases and J 7 bases; nucleotides not matched to a gene: 12. CDR3 length equals 16 residues. Germline CDR1 and CDR2: MNHEY and SVGEGT.

The V call is TRBV11-2, the J call TRBJ2-2; 11 nucleotides agree with TRBD2. CDR3 size: 18 residues. The V gene end was trimmed by 3 bases and the J gene end by 5 bases; junction bases not matched to a gene: 11. Germline V lookup: CDR1 SGHAT, CDR2 FQNNGV. In nucleotides, the CDR3 is TGTGCCAGCAGCTTCGGGACTAGCGGCCGAATTTTAACCGGGGAGCTGTTTTTT. It specifies CASSFGTSGRILTGELFF. The variable domain in full, completed from reference TRBV11-2 and TRBJ2-2, reads EAGVAQSPRYKIIEKRQSVAFWCNPISGHATLYWYQQILGQGPKLLIQFQNNGVVDDSQLPKDRFSAERLKGVDSTLKIQPAKLEDSAVYLCASSFGTSGRILTGELFFGEGSRLTVL.

The CDR3 nucleotides read TGTGCCAGCAGTTACCCCCAGGGGGCCGTCCCAACTGAAGCTTTCTTT. This encodes CASSYPQGAVPTEAFF. The chain recombines TRBV6-2 or TRBV6-3 with TRBJ1-1; TRBD1 matches 8 bases. Germline V lookup: CDR1 MNHEY, CDR2 SVGEGT. This CDR3 region has 16 residues. The ends lost 2 bases at V and 5 bases at J; junction bases unmatched: 10.

The gene calls are TRBV12-2 and TRBJ2-1; TRBD1, the table's D call, lacks a check against the DNA. TRBV12-2 is recorded as a pseudogene. The CDR3 covers 12 residues. CDR3 in amino acids: CASRLEGRRQFF. In DNA form, the CDR3 reads TGTGCAAGTCGCTTAGAGGGGCGTAGGCAGTTCTTC.